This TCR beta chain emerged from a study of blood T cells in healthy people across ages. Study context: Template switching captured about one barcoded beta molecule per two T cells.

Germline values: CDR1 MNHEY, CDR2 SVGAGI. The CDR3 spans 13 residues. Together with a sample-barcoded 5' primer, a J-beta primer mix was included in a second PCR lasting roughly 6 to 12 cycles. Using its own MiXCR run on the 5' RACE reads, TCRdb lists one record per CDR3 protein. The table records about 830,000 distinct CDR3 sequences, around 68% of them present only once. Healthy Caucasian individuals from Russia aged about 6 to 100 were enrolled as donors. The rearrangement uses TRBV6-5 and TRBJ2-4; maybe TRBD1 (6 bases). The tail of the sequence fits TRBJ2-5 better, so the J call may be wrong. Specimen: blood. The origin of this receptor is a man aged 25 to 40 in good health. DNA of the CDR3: TGTGCCAGCAGTTTTACAGGGATGGAGACCCAGTACTTC. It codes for CASSFTGMETQYF.